The clone carrying this T cell receptor (beta chain) occurred a few times. These data are taken from a study of blood T cells in healthy people across ages. The germline V gene encodes CDR1 DFQATT and CDR2 SNEGSKA (reference sequence). The CDR3 spans 15 residues. The V segment lost 5 bases and the J segment 3 bases; nucleotides outside the gene matches: 10. Then a second PCR, running about 6 to 11 cycles, was carried out with a sample-barcoded 5' primer and a J-beta primer mix. TCRdb re-called the 5' RACE reads through MiXCR, storing one row per CDR3 protein. The data show around 1,500,000 distinct CDR3 sequences, roughly 27% seen once.

This receptor was taken from a woman younger than 45 in good health. Material for sequencing was blood. This chain connects TRBV20-1 to TRBJ2-5, with 9 positions matching TRBD2. CDR3 nucleotides: TGCAGTGCTCCCATGGGCGGGAGGGACGAAGAGACCCAGTACTTC. The encoded protein is CSAPMGGRDEETQYF.